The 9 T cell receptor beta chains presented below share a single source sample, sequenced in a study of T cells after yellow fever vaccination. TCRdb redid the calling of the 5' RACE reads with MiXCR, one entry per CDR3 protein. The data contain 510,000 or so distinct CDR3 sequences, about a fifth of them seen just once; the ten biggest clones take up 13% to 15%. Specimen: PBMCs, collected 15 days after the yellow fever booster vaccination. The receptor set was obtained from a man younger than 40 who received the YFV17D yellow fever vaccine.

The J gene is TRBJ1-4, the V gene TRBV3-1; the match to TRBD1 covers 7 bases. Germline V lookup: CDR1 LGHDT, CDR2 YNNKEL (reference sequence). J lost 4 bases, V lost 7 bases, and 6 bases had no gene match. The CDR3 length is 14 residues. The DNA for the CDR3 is TGTGCCAGCACACCGGGACAGATTAATGAAAAACTGTTTTTT. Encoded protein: CASTPGQINEKLFF.

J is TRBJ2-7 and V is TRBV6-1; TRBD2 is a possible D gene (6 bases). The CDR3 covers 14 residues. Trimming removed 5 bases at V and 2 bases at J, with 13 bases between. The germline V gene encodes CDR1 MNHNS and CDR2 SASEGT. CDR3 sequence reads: CASSRTAGPYEQYF. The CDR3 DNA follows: TGTGCCAGCAGTAGGACCGCGGGGCCCTACGAGCAGTACTTC.

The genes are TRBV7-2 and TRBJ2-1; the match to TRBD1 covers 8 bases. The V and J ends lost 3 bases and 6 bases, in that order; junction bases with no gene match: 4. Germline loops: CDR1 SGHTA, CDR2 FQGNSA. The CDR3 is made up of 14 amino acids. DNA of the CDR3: TGTGCCAGCAGCTTGGGACAGGAGATCAATGAGCAGTTCTTC. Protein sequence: CASSLGQEINEQFF.

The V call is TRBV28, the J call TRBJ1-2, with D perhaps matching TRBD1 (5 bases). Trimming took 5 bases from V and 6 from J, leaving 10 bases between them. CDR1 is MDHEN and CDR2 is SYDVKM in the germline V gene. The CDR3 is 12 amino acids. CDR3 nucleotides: TGTGCCAGCAGTCCGACAGCACATGGCTACACCTTC. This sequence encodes CASSPTAHGYTF.

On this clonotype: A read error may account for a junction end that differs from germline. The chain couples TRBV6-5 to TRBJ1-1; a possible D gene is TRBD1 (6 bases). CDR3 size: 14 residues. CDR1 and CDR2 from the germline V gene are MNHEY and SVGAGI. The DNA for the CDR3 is TGTGCCAGCAGTGACTCGGGACATATCATTGAAGCTTTCTTT. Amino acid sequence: CASSDSGHIIEAFF.

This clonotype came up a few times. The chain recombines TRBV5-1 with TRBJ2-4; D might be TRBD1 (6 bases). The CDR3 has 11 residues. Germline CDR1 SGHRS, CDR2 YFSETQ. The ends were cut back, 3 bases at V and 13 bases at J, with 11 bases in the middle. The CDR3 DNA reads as TGCGCCAGCAGCTCCGGACAGTCCCAGTACTTC. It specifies CASSSGQSQYF.

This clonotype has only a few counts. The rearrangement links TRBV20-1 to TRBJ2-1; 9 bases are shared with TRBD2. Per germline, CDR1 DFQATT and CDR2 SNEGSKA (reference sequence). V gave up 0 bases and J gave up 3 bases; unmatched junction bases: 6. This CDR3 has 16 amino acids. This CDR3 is CSARESELAGYNEQFF. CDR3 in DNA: TGCAGTGCTAGAGAGTCTGAACTAGCGGGCTACAATGAGCAGTTCTTC.

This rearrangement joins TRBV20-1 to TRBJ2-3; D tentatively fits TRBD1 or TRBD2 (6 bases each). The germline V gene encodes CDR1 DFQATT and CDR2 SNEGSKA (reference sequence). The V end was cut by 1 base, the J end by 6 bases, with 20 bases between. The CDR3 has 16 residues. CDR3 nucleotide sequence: TGCAGTGCTAGAGTGTATGAGGAGGGGGGTATGGATACGCAGTATTTT. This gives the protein CSARVYEEGGMDTQYF.

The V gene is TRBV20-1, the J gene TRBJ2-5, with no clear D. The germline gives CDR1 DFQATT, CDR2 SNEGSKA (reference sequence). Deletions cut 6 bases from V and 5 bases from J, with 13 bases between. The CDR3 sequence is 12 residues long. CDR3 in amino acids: CSARTAQETQYF. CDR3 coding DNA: TGCAGTGCAAGGACCGCTCAGGAGACCCAGTACTTC.